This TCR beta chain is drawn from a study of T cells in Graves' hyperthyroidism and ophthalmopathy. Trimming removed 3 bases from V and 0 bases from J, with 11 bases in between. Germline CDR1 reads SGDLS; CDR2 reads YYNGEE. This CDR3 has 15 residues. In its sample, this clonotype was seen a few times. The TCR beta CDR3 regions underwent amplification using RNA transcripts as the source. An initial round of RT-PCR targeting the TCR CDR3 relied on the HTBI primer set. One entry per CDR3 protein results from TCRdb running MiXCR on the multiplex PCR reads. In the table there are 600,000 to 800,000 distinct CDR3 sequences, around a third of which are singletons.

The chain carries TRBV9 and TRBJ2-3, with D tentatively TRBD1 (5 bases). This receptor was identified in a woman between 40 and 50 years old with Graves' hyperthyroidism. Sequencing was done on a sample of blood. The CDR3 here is CASSAQGLSTDTQYF. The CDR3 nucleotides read TGTGCCAGCAGCGCGCAGGGCCTTAGCACAGATACGCAGTATTTT.